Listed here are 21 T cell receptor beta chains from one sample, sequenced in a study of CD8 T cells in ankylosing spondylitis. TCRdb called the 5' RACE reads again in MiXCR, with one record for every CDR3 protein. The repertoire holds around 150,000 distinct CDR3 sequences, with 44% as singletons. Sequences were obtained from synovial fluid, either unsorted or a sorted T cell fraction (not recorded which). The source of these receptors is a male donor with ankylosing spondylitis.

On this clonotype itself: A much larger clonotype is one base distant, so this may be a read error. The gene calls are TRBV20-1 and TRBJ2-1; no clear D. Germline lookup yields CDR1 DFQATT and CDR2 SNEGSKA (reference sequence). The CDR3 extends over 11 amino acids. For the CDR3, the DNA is TGCAGAGTCGGTAGTCAGGATGAGCAGTTCTTC. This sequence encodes CRVGSQDEQFF.

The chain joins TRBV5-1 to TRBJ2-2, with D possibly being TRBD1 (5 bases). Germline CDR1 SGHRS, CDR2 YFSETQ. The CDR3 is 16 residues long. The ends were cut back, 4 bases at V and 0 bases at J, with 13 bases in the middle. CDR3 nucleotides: TGCGCCAGCAGCCCTCGACAGCTCTCGAACACCGGGGAGCTGTTTTTT. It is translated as CASSPRQLSNTGELFF.

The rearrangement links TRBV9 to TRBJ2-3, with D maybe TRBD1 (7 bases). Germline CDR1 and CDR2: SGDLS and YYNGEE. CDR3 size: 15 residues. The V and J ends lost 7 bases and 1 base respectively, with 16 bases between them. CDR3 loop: CASGTGEDGTDTQYF. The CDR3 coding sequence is TGTGCCAGCGGCACAGGGGAGGACGGCACAGATACGCAGTATTTT.

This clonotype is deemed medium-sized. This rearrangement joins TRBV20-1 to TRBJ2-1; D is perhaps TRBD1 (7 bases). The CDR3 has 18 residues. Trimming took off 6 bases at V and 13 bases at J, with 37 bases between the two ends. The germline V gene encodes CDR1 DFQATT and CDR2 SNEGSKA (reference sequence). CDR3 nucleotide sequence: TGCAGTGCCAAGTCGGGACAGCACACCCCCGAACTGGGCGGGGAACAGTTCTTC. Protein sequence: CSAKSGQHTPELGGEQFF.

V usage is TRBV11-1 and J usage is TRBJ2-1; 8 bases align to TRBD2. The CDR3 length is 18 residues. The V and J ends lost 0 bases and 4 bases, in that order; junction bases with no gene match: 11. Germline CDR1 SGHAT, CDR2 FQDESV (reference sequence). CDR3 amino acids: CASSLARSVTSVYNEQFF. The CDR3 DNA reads TGTGCCAGCAGCTTAGCCCGTTCGGTGACTAGCGTTTACAATGAGCAGTTCTTC.

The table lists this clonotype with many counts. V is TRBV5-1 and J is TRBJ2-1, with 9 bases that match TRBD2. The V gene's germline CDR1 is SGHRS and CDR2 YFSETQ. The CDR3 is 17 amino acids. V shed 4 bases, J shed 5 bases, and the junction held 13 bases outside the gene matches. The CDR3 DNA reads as TGCGCCAGCAGCCCAACTCTAGTAGCGGGGGCCGACAATGAGCAGTTCTTC. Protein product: CASSPTLVAGADNEQFF.

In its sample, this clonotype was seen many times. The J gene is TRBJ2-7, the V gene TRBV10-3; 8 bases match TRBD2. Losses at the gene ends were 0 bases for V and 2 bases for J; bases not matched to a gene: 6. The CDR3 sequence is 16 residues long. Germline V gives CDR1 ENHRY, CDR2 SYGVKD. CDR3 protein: CAISESSSGQTYEQYF. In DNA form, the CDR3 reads TGTGCCATCAGTGAGTCCTCTAGCGGGCAAACCTACGAGCAGTACTTC.

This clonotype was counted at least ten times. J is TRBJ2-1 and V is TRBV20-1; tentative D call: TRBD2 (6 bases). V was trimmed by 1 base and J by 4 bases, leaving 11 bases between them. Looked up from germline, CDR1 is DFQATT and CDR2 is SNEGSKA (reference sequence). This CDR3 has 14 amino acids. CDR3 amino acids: CSARGVSGYNEQFF. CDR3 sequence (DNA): TGCAGTGCTAGAGGGGTTAGCGGTTACAATGAGCAGTTCTTC.

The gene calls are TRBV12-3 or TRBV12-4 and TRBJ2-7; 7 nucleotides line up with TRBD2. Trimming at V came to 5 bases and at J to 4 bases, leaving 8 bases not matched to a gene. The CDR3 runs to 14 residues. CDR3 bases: TGTGCCAGCAGTCGAAACCCCGGGGGGTACGAGCAGTACTTC. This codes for CASSRNPGGYEQYF.

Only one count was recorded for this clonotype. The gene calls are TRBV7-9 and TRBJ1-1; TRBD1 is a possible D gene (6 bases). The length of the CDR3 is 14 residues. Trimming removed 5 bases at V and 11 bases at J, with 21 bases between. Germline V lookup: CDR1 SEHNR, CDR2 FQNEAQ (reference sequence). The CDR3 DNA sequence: TGTGCCAGCAGCCAGAGACAGGTCCTGATGGCGGCTTTCTTT. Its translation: CASSQRQVLMAAFF. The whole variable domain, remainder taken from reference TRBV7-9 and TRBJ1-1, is DTGVSQNPRHKITKRGQNVTFRCDPISEHNRLYWYRQTLGQGPEFLTYFQNEAQLEKSRLLSDRFSAERPKGSFSTLEIQRTEQGDSAMYLCASSQRQVLMAAFFGQGTRLTVV.

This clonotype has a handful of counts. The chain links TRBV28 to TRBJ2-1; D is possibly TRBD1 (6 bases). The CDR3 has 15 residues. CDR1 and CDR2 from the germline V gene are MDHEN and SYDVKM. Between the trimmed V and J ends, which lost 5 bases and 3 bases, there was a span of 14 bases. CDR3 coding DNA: TGTGCCAGCAGTCCCAGGGGCAGGGGCTACAATGAGCAGTTCTTC. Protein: CASSPRGRGYNEQFF.

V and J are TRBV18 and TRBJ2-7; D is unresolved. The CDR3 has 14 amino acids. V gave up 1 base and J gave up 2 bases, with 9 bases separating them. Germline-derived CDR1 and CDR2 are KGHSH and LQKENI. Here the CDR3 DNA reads TGTGCCAGCTCACCACTTAAAGGGCCCTACGAGCAGTACTTC. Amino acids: CASSPLKGPYEQYF.

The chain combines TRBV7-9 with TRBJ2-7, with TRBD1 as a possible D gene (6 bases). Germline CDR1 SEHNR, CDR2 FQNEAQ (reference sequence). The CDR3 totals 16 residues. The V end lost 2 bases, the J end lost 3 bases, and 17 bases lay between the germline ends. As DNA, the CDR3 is TGTGCCAGCAGCTTATCGTTAGGGGGTTCGGGCTACGAGCAGTACTTC. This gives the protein CASSLSLGGSGYEQYF.

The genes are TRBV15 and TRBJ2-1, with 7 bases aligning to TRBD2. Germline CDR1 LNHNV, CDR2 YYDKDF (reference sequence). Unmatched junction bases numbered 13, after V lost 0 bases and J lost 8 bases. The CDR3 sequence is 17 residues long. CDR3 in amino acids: CATSRDRWGGPPYEQFF. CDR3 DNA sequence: TGTGCCACCAGCAGAGATCGTTGGGGAGGGCCCCCTTATGAGCAGTTCTTC.

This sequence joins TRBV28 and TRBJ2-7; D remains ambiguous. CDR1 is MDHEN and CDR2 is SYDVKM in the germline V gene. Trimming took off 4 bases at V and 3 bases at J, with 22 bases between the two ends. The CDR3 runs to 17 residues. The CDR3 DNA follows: TGTGCCAGCAGTTGGAGCCGGGCCTCAGTAACTCTCTACGAGCAGTACTTC. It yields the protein CASSWSRASVTLYEQYF.

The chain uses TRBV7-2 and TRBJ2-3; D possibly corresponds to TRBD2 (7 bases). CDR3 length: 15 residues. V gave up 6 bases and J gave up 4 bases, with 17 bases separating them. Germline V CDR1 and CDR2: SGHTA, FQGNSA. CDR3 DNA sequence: TGTGCCAGCAGTCCTGGGGGGGAGGGGGCAGATACGCAGTATTTT. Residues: CASSPGGEGADTQYF.

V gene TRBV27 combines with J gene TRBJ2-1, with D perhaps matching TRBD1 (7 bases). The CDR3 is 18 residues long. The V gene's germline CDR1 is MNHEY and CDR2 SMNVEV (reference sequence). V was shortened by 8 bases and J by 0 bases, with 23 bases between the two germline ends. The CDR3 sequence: CASAGGPVMVSSYNEQFF. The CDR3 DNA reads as TGTGCCAGCGCAGGGGGGCCCGTGATGGTTAGCTCCTACAATGAGCAGTTCTTC.

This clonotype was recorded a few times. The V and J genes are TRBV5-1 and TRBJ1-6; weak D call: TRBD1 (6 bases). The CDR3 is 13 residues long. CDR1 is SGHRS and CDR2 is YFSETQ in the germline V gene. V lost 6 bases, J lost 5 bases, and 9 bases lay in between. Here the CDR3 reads CASKGHDNSPLHF. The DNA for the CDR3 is TGCGCCAGCAAGGGACACGATAATTCACCCCTCCACTTT.

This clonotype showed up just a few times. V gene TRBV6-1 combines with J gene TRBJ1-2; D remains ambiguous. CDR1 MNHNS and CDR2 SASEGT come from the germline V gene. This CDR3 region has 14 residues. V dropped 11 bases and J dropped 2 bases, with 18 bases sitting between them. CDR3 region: CAPKLGRINYGYTF. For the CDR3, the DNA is TGTGCCCCCAAACTGGGCAGGATCAACTATGGCTACACCTTC.

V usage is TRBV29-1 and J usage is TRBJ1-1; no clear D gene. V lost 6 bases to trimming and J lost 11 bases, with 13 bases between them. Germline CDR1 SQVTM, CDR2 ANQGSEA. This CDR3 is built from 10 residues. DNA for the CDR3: TGCAGCGTCGTTGTTAGGTTCGCTTTCTTT. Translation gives CSVVVRFAFF.

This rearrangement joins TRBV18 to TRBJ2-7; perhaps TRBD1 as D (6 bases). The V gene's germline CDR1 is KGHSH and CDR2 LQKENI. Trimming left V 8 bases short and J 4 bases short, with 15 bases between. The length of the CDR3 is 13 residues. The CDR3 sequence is CASDVGQGYEQYF. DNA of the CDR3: TGTGCCAGCGACGTCGGGCAGGGGTACGAGCAGTACTTC.